These T cell receptor beta chains were read from a single sample in a study of cytomegalovirus exposure and HLA in healthy donors. Only in-frame clones appear in the TCRdb table, and some are missing; sequencing was by immunoSEQ multiplex PCR. The top ten hold about 15% of the sample, which has about 180,000 clones, about 85% seen once. Sequencing was performed on PBMCs. These receptors were taken from a young man in good health and CMV-seropositive. The CDR3 runs from the conserved cysteine through the conserved F or W. The D gene is left open where the match is weak. The size field is filled for only some rows; it gives once, few, many or a size class.

j_gene | abundance | v_gene | d_gene | CDR3aa | CDR3nt
TRBJ2-7 | - | TRBV6-6 | - | CASSYSATGISYEQYF | TGTGCCAGCAGTTACTCCGCTACGGGGATTTCCTACGAGCAGTACTTC
TRBJ1-1 | - | TRBV6-1 | - | CASSDTEYTEAFF | TGTGCCAGCAGTGACACGGAGTACACTGAAGCTTTCTTT
TRBJ2-1 | - | TRBV7-9 | TRBD2 | CASSTTSGGAYNEQFF | TGTGCCAGCAGCACTACTAGCGGGGGGGCCTACAATGAGCAGTTCTTC
TRBJ2-3 | - | TRBV30 | TRBD2 | CAWGQGSGATDTQYF | TGTGCCTGGGGTCAAGGTAGCGGGGCCACAGATACGCAGTATTTT
TRBJ2-6 | - | TRBV28 | - | CASSWTVSSGANVLTF | TGTGCCAGCAGTTGGACAGTTTCCTCTGGGGCCAACGTCCTGACTTTC
TRBJ2-1 | - | TRBV4-1 | TRBD2 | CASSPIGRGSGGNEQFF | TGCGCCAGCAGCCCTATAGGAAGGGGTAGCGGGGGAAATGAGCAGTTCTTC
TRBJ2-5 | - | TRBV30 | - | CAWSVYAGVMYQETQYF | TGTGCCTGGAGTGTATATGCAGGGGTAATGTACCAAGAGACCCAGTACTTC
TRBJ2-7 | - | TRBV7-3 | TRBD2 | CASSFTPGGEQYF | TGTGCCAGCAGCTTCACTCCCGGGGGGGAGCAGTACTTC
TRBJ2-5 | - | TRBV19 | TRBD2 | CASSPLAGGNQETQYF | TGTGCCAGTAGTCCCCTAGCGGGAGGCAATCAAGAGACCCAGTACTTC
TRBJ1-1 | - | TRBV28 | TRBD1 | CASSLPGQGITEAFF | TGTGCCAGCAGTTTACCGGGACAGGGGATCACTGAAGCTTTCTTT
TRBJ1-2 | - | TRBV6-4 | - | CASITVGARYGYTF | TGTGCCAGCATTACTGTGGGCGCACGTTATGGCTACACCTTC
TRBJ1-5 | - | TRBV28 | TRBD1 | CASSARGMPQHF | TGTGCCAGCAGTGCCAGGGGGATGCCCCAGCATTTT
TRBJ2-7 | - | TRBV7-9 | - | CASSPRYSDEQYF | TGTGCCAGCAGCCCCCGTTATTCGGACGAGCAGTACTTC
TRBJ1-3 | once | TRBV6-1 | - | CASSEVQGLIGNTIYF | TGTGCCAGCAGTGAAGTCCAGGGATTGATTGGAAACACCATATATTTT
TRBJ1-3 | - | TRBV28 | - | CASRDSISGNTIYF | TGTGCCAGCAGGGACAGTATCTCTGGAAACACCATATATTTT
TRBJ2-7 | - | TRBV27 | - | CASSPLGGRASDEQYF | TGTGCCAGCAGTCCCTTAGGGGGGAGGGCCTCCGACGAGCAGTACTTC
TRBJ2-2 | - | TRBV11-2 | TRBD1 | CASSLEPRQGNTGELFF | TGTGCCAGCAGCTTAGAACCCCGACAGGGGAACACCGGGGAGCTGTTTTTT
TRBJ1-5 | - | TRBV6-1 | TRBD1 | CASSGTGVQPQHF | TGTGCCAGCAGTGGAACAGGGGTTCAGCCCCAGCATTTT
TRBJ1-1 | - | TRBV2 | - | CASSDQEGVGTEAFF | TGTGCCAGCAGTGACCAGGAAGGGGTAGGAACTGAAGCTTTCTTT
TRBJ2-1 | once | TRBV7-3 | TRBD2 | CASSPLSGRAYNEQFF | TGTGCCAGCAGCCCTTTAAGCGGGAGGGCCTACAATGAGCAGTTCTTC
TRBJ2-7 | - | TRBV28 | TRBD1 | CASSSPGQGYEQYF | TGTGCCAGCAGTTCCCCGGGACAGGGCTACGAGCAGTACTTC
TRBJ1-2 | - | TRBV2 | TRBD1 | CASSEALVRGRGGYTF | TGTGCCAGCAGTGAAGCGCTTGTAAGGGGGCGCGGGGGCTACACCTTC
TRBJ2-1 | - | TRBV7-9 | TRBD2 | CASSLGAGDYNEQFF | TGTGCCAGCAGCTTAGGAGCGGGGGACTACAATGAGCAGTTCTTC
TRBJ2-7 | - | TRBV7-2 | TRBD1 | CASRPTGGDEQYF | TGTGCCAGCAGGCCTACAGGGGGCGACGAGCAGTACTTC
TRBJ1-2 | - | TRBV28 | TRBD1 | CASSPGTAFYGYTF | TGTGCCAGCAGTCCCGGGACAGCTTTCTATGGCTACACCTTC
TRBJ1-2 | - | TRBV29-1 | TRBD1 | CSALSRTGVDYGYTF | TGCAGCGCCCTCAGTCGGACAGGGGTGGACTATGGCTACACCTTC
TRBJ2-7 | few | TRBV10-2 | TRBD2 | CASRTSGGIYEQYF | TGCGCCAGCAGGACTAGCGGGGGAATCTACGAGCAGTACTTC
TRBJ1-4 | - | TRBV27 | TRBD1 | CASSSDRVNEKLFF | TGTGCCAGCAGTTCTGACAGGGTGAATGAAAAACTGTTTTTT
TRBJ1-2 | - | TRBV6-4 | TRBD1 | CASTWTGANGYTF | TGTGCCAGCACCTGGACAGGCGCGAATGGCTACACCTTC
TRBJ2-2 | - | TRBV11-2 | TRBD1 | CASSLDGTGRTGELFF | TGTGCCAGCAGCTTAGACGGGACAGGGCGCACCGGGGAGCTGTTTTTT
TRBJ1-5 | - | TRBV27 | - | CASSLSGVGQPQHF | TGTGCCAGCAGTCTCTCAGGGGTGGGTCAGCCCCAGCATTTT
TRBJ2-5 | - | TRBV7-2 | TRBD2 | CASSFPAGEQETQYF | TGTGCCAGCAGCTTTCCAGCGGGGGAACAAGAGACCCAGTACTTC
TRBJ2-5 | - | TRBV19 | - | CASRRGETQYF | TGTGCCAGTAGACGGGGAGAGACCCAGTACTTC